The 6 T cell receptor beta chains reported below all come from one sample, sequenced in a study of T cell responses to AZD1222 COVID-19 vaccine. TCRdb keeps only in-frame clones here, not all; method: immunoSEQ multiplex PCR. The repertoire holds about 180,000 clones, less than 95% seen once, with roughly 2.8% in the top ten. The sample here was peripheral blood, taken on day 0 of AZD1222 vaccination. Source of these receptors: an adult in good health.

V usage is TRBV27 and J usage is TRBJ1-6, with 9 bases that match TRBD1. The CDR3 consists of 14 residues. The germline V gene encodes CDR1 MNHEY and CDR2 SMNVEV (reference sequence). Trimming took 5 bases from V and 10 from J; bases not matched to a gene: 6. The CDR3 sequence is CASSPGQGGSPLHF. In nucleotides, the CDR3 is TGTGCCAGCAGTCCGGGACAGGGCGGCTCACCCCTCCACTTT.

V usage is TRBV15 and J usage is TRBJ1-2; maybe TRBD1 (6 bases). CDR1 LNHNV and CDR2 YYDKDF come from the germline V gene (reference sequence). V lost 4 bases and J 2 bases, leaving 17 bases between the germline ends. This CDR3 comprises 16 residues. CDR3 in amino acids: CATSTSWTAPNYGYTF. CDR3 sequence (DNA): TGTGCCACCAGCACGAGCTGGACAGCCCCAAACTATGGCTACACCTTC.

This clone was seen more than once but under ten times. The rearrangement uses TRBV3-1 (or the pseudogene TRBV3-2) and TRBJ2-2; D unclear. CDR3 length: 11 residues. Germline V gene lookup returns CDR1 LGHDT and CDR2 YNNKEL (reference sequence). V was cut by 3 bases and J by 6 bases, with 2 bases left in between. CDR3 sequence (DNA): TGTGCCAGCAGCCACGCCGGGGAGCTGTTTTTT. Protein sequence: CASSHAGELFF.

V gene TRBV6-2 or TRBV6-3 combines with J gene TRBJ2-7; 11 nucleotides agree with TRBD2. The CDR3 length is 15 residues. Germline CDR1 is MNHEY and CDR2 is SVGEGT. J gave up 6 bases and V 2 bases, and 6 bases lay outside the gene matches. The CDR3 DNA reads TGTGCCAGCAGTTACCTAGCGGGGGGACTCCCCGAGCAGTACTTC. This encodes CASSYLAGGLPEQYF.

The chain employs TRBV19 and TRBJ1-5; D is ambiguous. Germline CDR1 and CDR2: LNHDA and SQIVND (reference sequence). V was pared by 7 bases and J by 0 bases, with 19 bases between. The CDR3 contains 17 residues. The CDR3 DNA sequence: TGTGCCAGTACCCTAATGGGTAGTGAGAATAGCAATCAGCCCCAGCATTTT. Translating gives CASTLMGSENSNQPQHF.

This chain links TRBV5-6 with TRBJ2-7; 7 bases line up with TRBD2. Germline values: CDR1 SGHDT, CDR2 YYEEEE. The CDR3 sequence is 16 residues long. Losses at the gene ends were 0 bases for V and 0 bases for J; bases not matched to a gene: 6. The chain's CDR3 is CASSLDPSGSSYEQYF. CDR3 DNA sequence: TGTGCCAGCAGCTTGGATCCTAGCGGAAGCTCCTACGAGCAGTACTTC.